Below are 32 T cell receptor beta chains sequenced from a single sample in a study of post-analysis software for immune sequencing data. Study results and limitations: About five TRBV segments were more frequent in patients than controls; TRBV5-6, TRBV5-1 and TRBV20-1 belonged to this group.

Built from TCR beta cDNA, the libraries had unique molecular identifiers in them. TCRdb reanalysed the PCR reads using MiXCR and keeps one entry per CDR3 protein. Among hundreds of thousands of distinct CDR3 sequences listed, roughly 45% were seen once. No antigen has been identified for these receptors. The material sequenced was blood. These receptor sequences come from a girl aged 10 to 17 with multiple sclerosis.

CDR3 amino acids: CSVQQGAGGYEQYF. Here the CDR3 DNA reads TGCAGCGTCCAACAGGGGGCAGGGGGCTACGAGCAGTACTTC. The rearrangement links TRBV29-1 to TRBJ2-7, with 9 positions matching TRBD1. Germline trimming cut 6 bases from V and 3 bases from J; bases unmatched to any gene: 9. This CDR3 is 14 amino acids long. CDR1 SQVTM and CDR2 ANQGSEA come from the germline V gene.

The chain uses TRBV30 and TRBJ1-2; D gene unclear. The CDR3 consists of 12 residues. V dropped 3 bases and J dropped 6 bases, with 11 bases sitting between them. The germline V gene has CDR1 GTSNPN and CDR2 SVGIG (reference sequence). CDR3 region: CAWSPLGNGYTF. The CDR3 nucleotides read TGTGCCTGGAGCCCCCTTGGGAATGGCTACACCTTC.

This clonotype was counted ten times or more. The junction differs from germline at one of its ends, possibly a read error. This chain uses TRBV7-2 with TRBJ2-5; D is ambiguous. The germline CDR1 and CDR2 sequences are SGHTA and FQGNSA. The CDR3 is made up of 13 amino acids. The CDR3 bases are TGTGCTAGCAGCTTAGCCTCCCAAGAGACCCAGTACTTC. Translating it yields CASSLASQETQYF.

This clonotype was counted a few times. This chain connects TRBV10-3 to TRBJ2-1; 10 positions match TRBD2. The germline CDR1 and CDR2 sequences are ENHRY and SYGVKD. The J segment lost 9 bases and the V segment lost 5 bases, leaving 10 bases of the junction unmatched. The CDR3 extends over 15 amino acids. The CDR3 region is CAISILAGESSEQFF. The CDR3 DNA is TGTGCCATCAGTATCCTAGCGGGAGAGTCGAGTGAGCAGTTCTTC.

As regards this clonotype: The junction differs from germline at one of its ends, possibly a read error. The rearrangement uses TRBV7-3 and TRBJ2-1; a weak D match, TRBD1 (5 bases). There are 17 residues in the CDR3. In germline, CDR1 is SGHTA, CDR2 FQGTGA. The CDR3 DNA sequence: TGTGCCAGCAGCTTAAGCGTAGGGGCCAGCTCCTGCAATGAGCAGTTCTTC. Its translation: CASSLSVGASSCNEQFF.

This clonotype has only a few counts. The chain links TRBV29-1 to TRBJ1-1; no reliable D call. CDR3 size: 11 residues. The germline V and J ends were trimmed by 6 bases and 0 bases, with 5 bases remaining between them. The germline V gene encodes CDR1 SQVTM and CDR2 ANQGSEA. Here the CDR3 reads CSVRLNTEAFF. As DNA, the CDR3 is TGCAGCGTGCGGCTGAACACTGAAGCTTTCTTT.

This clonotype was recorded a few times. The chain joins TRBV28 to TRBJ2-5; D might be TRBD1 (6 bases). Trimming took off 5 bases at V and 2 bases at J, with 12 bases between the two ends. The germline V gene encodes CDR1 MDHEN and CDR2 SYDVKM. The CDR3 extends over 14 amino acids. As DNA, the CDR3 is TGTGCCAGCAGTCCAACAGGGTTGCAAGAGACCCAGTACTTC. Translating it yields CASSPTGLQETQYF.

The gene calls are TRBV9 and TRBJ2-4, with 10 bases matching TRBD2. The J segment lost 8 bases and the V segment lost 2 bases, leaving 4 bases of the junction unmatched. The CDR3 is 14 residues long. Germline V gene data show CDR1 as SGDLS and CDR2 as YYNGEE. DNA for the CDR3: TGTGCCAGCAGCGTTAGCGGGAGGCTGGACATTCAGTACTTC. This codes for CASSVSGRLDIQYF.

This clonotype was counted between two and nine times. CDR3 protein: CASSLVLYGTYEQYF. The CDR3 DNA sequence: TGTGCCAGCAGCTTAGTACTATACGGGACCTACGAGCAGTACTTC. The chain has TRBV7-2 and TRBJ2-7; D may be TRBD2 (5 bases). There are 15 residues in the CDR3. Germline CDR1 reads SGHTA; CDR2 reads FQGNSA. V lost 1 base and J 2 bases, leaving 12 bases between the germline ends.

This chain links TRBV28 with TRBJ1-2; 7 positions agree with TRBD1. V gave up 1 base and J gave up 5 bases; unmatched junction bases: 4. The CDR3 loop spans 14 amino acids. From germline, CDR1 is MDHEN and CDR2 SYDVKM. CDR3 nucleotides: TGTGCCAGCAGTTTATTAGACAGGGATTATGGCTACACCTTC. It encodes CASSLLDRDYGYTF.

For this clonotype: A read error may produce the germline difference seen at one junction end. The CDR3 spells CVSSRQGLGEAETQYF. CDR3 DNA sequence: TGTGTCAGCAGCCGACAGGGTTTGGGTGAGGCAGAGACCCAGTACTTC. The V call is TRBV7-2, the J call TRBJ2-5; 7 positions match TRBD1. Germline assignment: CDR1 SGHTA and CDR2 FQGNSA. The CDR3 has 16 amino acids.

This chain joins TRBV18 and TRBJ1-5, with 7 bases fitting TRBD1. Germline lookup yields CDR1 KGHSH and CDR2 LQKENI. V dropped 3 bases and J dropped 0; count of bases not matched to a gene: 5. This CDR3 comprises 16 residues. CDR3 in amino acids: CASSPGTAYSNQPQHF. For the CDR3, the DNA is TGTGCCAGCTCACCCGGGACAGCTTATAGCAATCAGCCCCAGCATTTT.

This clonotype was seen a handful of times. The chain employs TRBV27 and TRBJ1-5, with unresolved D. Germline V gene data show CDR1 as MNHEY and CDR2 as SMNVEV (reference sequence). Trimming removed 3 bases at V and 7 bases at J, with 13 bases between. CDR3 length: 14 residues. The CDR3 sequence: CASSFVGLNQPQHF. The CDR3 coding sequence is TGTGCCAGCAGTTTTGTGGGTTTGAACCAGCCCCAGCATTTT.

This chain joins TRBV7-2 and TRBJ2-1, with no clear D. The CDR3 sequence is 12 residues long. Germline V lookup: CDR1 SGHTA, CDR2 FQGNSA. V lost 8 bases and J lost 4, with 9 bases in between. CDR3 sequence: CASRSHYNEQFF. The CDR3 DNA sequence: TGTGCCAGCCGTAGCCATTACAATGAGCAGTTCTTC.

This clonotype showed up many times. The chain recombines TRBV7-2 with TRBJ1-6; D remains ambiguous. The CDR3 is 12 residues long. V lost 1 base and J lost 7, with 2 bases in between. Germline V CDR1 and CDR2: SGHTA, FQGNSA. CDR3 sequence reads: CASSLVNSPLHF. In DNA form, the CDR3 reads TGTGCCAGCAGCTTAGTGAATTCACCCCTCCACTTT.

Written as DNA, the CDR3 is TGCAGCGTTGCCACGCAGGGGGCGAGGACTGAGCAGTTCTTC. It is translated as CSVATQGARTEQFF. This chain connects TRBV29-1 to TRBJ2-1; 8 bases are shared with TRBD1. The CDR3 loop spans 14 amino acids. From germline, CDR1 is SQVTM and CDR2 ANQGSEA. The ends lost 4 bases at V and 9 bases at J; junction bases unmatched: 11.

The chain carries TRBV29-1 and TRBJ2-1; D is undetermined. V was shortened by 3 bases and J by 2 bases, with 8 bases between the two germline ends. The length of the CDR3 is 13 residues. CDR1 and CDR2 from the germline V gene are SQVTM and ANQGSEA. As DNA, the CDR3 is TGCAGCGTTGAGTCCAGGCCCTACAATGAGCAGTTCTTC. This encodes CSVESRPYNEQFF.

The chain joins TRBV4-3 to TRBJ2-3, with 11 positions matching TRBD2. The CDR3 length is 18 residues. Germline CDR1 LGHNA, CDR2 YSLEER. The ends lost 2 bases at V and 3 bases at J; junction bases unmatched: 10. The CDR3 coding sequence is TGCGCCAGCAGCCAAAAGGGGCTAGCGGGAGGCGATACAGATACGCAGTATTTT. It yields the protein CASSQKGLAGGDTDTQYF.

On this clonotype itself: The junction differs from germline at one of its ends, possibly a read error. J is TRBJ1-2 and V is TRBV6-5; D is undetermined. The CDR3 length is 12 residues. Germline CDR1 is MNHEY and CDR2 is SVGAGI. CDR3 sequence reads: CGSSRARGYYTF. The CDR3 coding sequence is TGTGGCAGCAGTCGAGCTCGAGGATACTACACCTTC.

The chain links TRBV10-3 to TRBJ1-4, with TRBD1 matching over 9 bases. The germline CDR1 and CDR2 sequences are ENHRY and SYGVKD. With V trimmed by 4 bases and J by 8 bases, 8 bases remained unmatched. There are 15 residues in the CDR3. Here the CDR3 reads CAISARGTGNEKLFF. CDR3 DNA sequence: TGTGCCATCAGTGCGCGCGGGACAGGGAACGAAAAACTGTTTTTT.

V and J are TRBV20-1 and TRBJ2-5; D gene ambiguous. The end of the DNA is better explained by TRBJ2-7, so the J call may be wrong. Germline assignment: CDR1 DFQATT and CDR2 SNEGSKA (reference sequence). This CDR3 has 10 residues. In DNA, the CDR3 is TGCAGTGCTAGAGGCCACGAGCAGTACTTC. It translates to CSARGHEQYF.

The rearrangement joins TRBV4-2 to TRBJ2-5; D remains unclear. V gave up 0 bases and J gave up 6 bases, with 8 bases separating them. CDR1 is LGHNA and CDR2 is YNFKEQ in the germline V gene. The CDR3 covers 13 residues. CDR3 sequence (DNA): TGTGCCAGCAGCCAAGAGCGTCTCCAGACCCAGTACTTC. Its protein product is CASSQERLQTQYF.

V and J are TRBV28 and TRBJ2-3; TRBD2 is a possible D gene (5 bases). Germline lookup yields CDR1 MDHEN and CDR2 SYDVKM. The CDR3 extends over 15 amino acids. The V gene lost 7 bases and the J gene lost 8 bases, with 22 bases spanning the gap. CDR3 sequence reads: CASITETDAAGTQYF. CDR3 nucleotides: TGTGCCAGCATAACCGAAACGGACGCGGCGGGTACGCAGTATTTT.

The V gene is TRBV6-6, the J gene TRBJ2-1; possible D gene TRBD1, 6 bases. Trimming pared 0 bases from V and 7 bases from J, leaving 10 bases between. The CDR3 extends over 14 amino acids. Germline V lookup: CDR1 MNHNY, CDR2 SVGAGI (reference sequence). This CDR3 reads CASSYSQGINEQFF. The CDR3 DNA reads TGTGCCAGCAGTTACTCTCAGGGGATAAATGAGCAGTTCTTC.

The chain recombines TRBV27 with TRBJ2-5; a weak D match, TRBD2 (6 bases). The DNA end favors TRBJ2-4, so the J call may be wrong. The length of the CDR3 is 14 residues. Germline-derived CDR1 and CDR2 are MNHEY and SMNVEV (reference sequence). CDR3 sequence: CASSLMGGKNIQYF. DNA of the CDR3: TGTGCCAGCAGTTTGATGGGGGGCAAAAACATTCAGTACTTC.

The V gene is TRBV4-3, the J gene TRBJ1-1, with D tentatively TRBD1 (6 bases). V was pared by 5 bases and J by 5 bases, with 15 bases between. Germline V CDR1 and CDR2: LGHNA, YSLEER. This CDR3 is built from 14 residues. The CDR3 reads CASSKLTRGTEAFF. Written as DNA, the CDR3 is TGCGCCAGCAGCAAACTGACGAGGGGGACTGAAGCTTTCTTT.

The chain uses TRBV27 and TRBJ2-7; the D gene is possibly TRBD2 (6 bases). The CDR3 runs 14 residues. The V and J ends lost 5 bases and 2 bases respectively, with 13 bases between them. Germline V gene sequence: CDR1 MNHEY, CDR2 SMNVEV (reference sequence). In nucleotides, the CDR3 is TGTGCCAGCAGTGCCAGTAGCGGCGCCTACGAGCAGTACTTC. Translating it yields CASSASSGAYEQYF.

The gene calls are TRBV20-1 and TRBJ1-1; 9 bases fit TRBD1. Trimming at V came to 0 bases and at J to 10 bases, leaving 9 bases not matched to a gene. Germline CDR1 reads DFQATT; CDR2 reads SNEGSKA (reference sequence). This CDR3 has 14 amino acids. CDR3 sequence reads: CSARDGQGTGPAFF. CDR3 DNA: TGCAGTGCTAGAGATGGACAGGGGACAGGACCAGCTTTCTTT.

CDR3 DNA: TGTGCCAGCAGCTGGACAGGGGACATGAACACTGAAGCTTTCTTT. Translation: CASSWTGDMNTEAFF. The chain carries TRBV7-9 and TRBJ1-1; TRBD1 aligns across 9 bases. Germline V gene data show CDR1 as SEHNR and CDR2 as FQNEAQ (reference sequence). V lost 4 bases to trimming and J lost 0 bases; unmatched junction nucleotides: 3. The CDR3 covers 15 residues.

The chain is built from TRBV5-1 and TRBJ2-3; D possibly matches TRBD1 or TRBD2 (5 bases each). The CDR3 is 15 residues long. The V end was cut by 5 bases, the J end by 0 bases, with 13 bases between. Germline CDR1 and CDR2: SGHRS and YFSETQ. In DNA form, the CDR3 reads TGCGCCAGCAGACTCAGAGGGGTTAGCACAGATACGCAGTATTTT. Translation: CASRLRGVSTDTQYF.

The chain joins TRBV7-2 to TRBJ2-1; perhaps TRBD1 as D (5 bases). The CDR3 runs to 15 residues. Deletions cut 2 bases from V and 9 bases from J, with 17 bases between. CDR1 is SGHTA, CDR2 FQGNSA, per germline. The CDR3 reads CASSLSVGLRGEQFF. The CDR3 region has the DNA TGTGCCAGCAGCTTAAGTGTGGGGCTACGCGGTGAGCAGTTCTTC. The whole variable domain, remainder taken from reference TRBV7-2 and TRBJ2-1, is GAGVSQSPSNKVTEKGKDVELRCDPISGHTALYWYRQSLGQGLEFLIYFQGNSAPDKSGLPSDRFSAERTGGSVSTLTIQRTQQEDSAVYLCASSLSVGLRGEQFFGPGTRLTVL.

The rearrangement joins TRBV11-2 to TRBJ2-5, with D possibly matching TRBD2 (6 bases). The CDR3 is 17 amino acids. V shed 0 bases and J shed 5 bases, with 19 bases lying between them. Germline CDR1 and CDR2: SGHAT and FQNNGV. CDR3 nucleotide sequence: TGTGCCAGCAGCTTAGATCGGGTGACTAGAGTCTTGGAGACCCAGTACTTC. This translates into CASSLDRVTRVLETQYF.